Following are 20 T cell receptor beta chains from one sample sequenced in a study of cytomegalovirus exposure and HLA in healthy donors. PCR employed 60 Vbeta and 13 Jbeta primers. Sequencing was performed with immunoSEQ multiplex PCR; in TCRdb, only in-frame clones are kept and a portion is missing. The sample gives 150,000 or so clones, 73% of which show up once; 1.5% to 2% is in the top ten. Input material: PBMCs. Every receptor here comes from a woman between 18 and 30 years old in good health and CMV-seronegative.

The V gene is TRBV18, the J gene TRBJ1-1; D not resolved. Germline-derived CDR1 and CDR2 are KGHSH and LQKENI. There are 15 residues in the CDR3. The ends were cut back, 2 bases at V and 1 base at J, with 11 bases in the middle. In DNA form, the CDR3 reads TGTGCCAGCTCACCATTAAATCCAGGGAACACTGAAGCTTTCTTT. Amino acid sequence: CASSPLNPGNTEAFF.

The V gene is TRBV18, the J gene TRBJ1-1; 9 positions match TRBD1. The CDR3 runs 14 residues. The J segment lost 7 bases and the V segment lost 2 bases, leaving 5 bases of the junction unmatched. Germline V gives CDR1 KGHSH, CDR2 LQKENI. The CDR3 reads CASSPLQGAFEAFF. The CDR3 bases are TGTGCCAGCTCACCATTACAGGGGGCGTTTGAAGCTTTCTTT. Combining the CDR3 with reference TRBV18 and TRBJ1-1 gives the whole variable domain NAGVMQNPRHLVRRRGQEARLRCSPMKGHSHVYWYRQLPEEGLKFMVYLQKENIIDESGMPKERFSAEFPKEGPSILRIQQVVRGDSAAYFCASSPLQGAFEAFFGQGTRLTVV.

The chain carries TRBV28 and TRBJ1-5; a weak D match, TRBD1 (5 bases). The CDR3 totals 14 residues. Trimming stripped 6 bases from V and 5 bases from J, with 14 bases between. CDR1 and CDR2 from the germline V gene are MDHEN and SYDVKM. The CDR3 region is CASSRRGVYQPQHF. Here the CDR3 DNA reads TGTGCCAGCAGCCGGCGGGGGGTCTATCAGCCCCAGCATTTT.

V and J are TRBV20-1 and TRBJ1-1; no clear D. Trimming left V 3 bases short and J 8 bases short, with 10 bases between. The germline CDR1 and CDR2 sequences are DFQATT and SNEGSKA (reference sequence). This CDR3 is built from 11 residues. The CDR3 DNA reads TGCAGTGCTAGGAACGCACAGGAAGCTTTCTTT. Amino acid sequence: CSARNAQEAFF.

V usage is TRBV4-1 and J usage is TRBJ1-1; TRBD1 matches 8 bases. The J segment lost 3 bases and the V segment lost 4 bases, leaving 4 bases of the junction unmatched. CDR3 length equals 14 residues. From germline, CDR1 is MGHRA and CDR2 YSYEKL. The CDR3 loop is CASSRMTGDTEAFF. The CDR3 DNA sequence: TGCGCCAGCAGCCGGATGACAGGGGACACTGAAGCTTTCTTT.

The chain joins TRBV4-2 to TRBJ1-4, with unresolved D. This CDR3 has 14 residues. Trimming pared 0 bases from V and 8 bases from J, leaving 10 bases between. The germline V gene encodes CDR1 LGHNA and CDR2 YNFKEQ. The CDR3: CASSQEGEGEKLFF. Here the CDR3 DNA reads TGTGCCAGCAGCCAAGAAGGAGAGGGAGAAAAACTGTTTTTT.

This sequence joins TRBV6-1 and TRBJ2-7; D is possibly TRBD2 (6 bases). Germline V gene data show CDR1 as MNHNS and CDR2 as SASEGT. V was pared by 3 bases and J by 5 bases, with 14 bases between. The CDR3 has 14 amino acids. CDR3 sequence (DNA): TGTGCCAGCAGTGACGCCTGGAGGGGTCACGAGCAGTACGTC. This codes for CASSDAWRGHEQYV.

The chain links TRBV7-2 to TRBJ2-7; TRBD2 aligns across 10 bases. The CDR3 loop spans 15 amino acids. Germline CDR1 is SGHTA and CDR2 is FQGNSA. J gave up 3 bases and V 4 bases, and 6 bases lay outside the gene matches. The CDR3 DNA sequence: TGTGCCAGCAGCTCCGCTAGCGGGAGTGGCTACGAGCAGTACGTC. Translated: CASSSASGSGYEQYV.

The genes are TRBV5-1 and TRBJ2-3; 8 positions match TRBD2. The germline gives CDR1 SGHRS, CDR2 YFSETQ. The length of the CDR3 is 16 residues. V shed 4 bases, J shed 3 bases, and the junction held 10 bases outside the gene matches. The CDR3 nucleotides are TGCGCCAGCAGCCCCCCTACGGGGGGGCCGACAGATACGCAGTATTTT. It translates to CASSPPTGGPTDTQYF.

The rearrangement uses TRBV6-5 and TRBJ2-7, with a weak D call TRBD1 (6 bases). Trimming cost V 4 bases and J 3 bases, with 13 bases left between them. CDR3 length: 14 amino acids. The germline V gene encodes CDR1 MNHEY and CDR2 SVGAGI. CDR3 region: CASSSTQDSYEQYV. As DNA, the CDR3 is TGTGCCAGCAGTTCCACACAGGACAGCTACGAGCAGTACGTC.

CDR3 in DNA: TGTGCCAGCAGGCAGGGTGGTACTGAAGCTTTCTTT. The encoded protein is CASRQGGTEAFF. The chain is built from TRBV27 and TRBJ1-1, with D maybe TRBD1 (5 bases). Germline V CDR1 and CDR2: MNHEY, SMNVEV (reference sequence). The CDR3 extends over 12 amino acids. Trimming shortened V by 6 bases and J by 5 bases, and 10 bases separated the two germline ends.

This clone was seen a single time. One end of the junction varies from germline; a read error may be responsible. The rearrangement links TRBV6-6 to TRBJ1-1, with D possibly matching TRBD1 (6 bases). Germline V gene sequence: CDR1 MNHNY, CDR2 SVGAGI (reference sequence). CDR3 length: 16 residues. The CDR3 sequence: CTSINKGGGWNTEAFF. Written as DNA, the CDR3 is TGTACCAGCATCAATAAGGGGGGGGGCTGGAACACTGAAGCTTTCTTT.

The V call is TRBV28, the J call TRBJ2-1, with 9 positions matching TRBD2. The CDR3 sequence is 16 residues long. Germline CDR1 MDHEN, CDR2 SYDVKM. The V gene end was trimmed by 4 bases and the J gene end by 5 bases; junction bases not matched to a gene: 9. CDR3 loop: CASSSNSRGGHNEQFF. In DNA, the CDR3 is TGTGCCAGCAGTTCCAATTCGCGGGGGGGCCACAATGAGCAGTTCTTC.

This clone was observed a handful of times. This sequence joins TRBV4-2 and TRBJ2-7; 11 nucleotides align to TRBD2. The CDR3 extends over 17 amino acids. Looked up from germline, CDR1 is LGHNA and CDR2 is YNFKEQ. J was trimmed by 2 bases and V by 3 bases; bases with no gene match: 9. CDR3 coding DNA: TGTGCCAGCAGCCATGAATTAGCGGGGGGGTATACCTACGAGCAGTACTTC. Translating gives CASSHELAGGYTYEQYF.

This CDR3 reads CASSLVTGGLSPQYF. The CDR3 DNA sequence: TGCGCCAGCAGCTTGGTGACAGGGGGCCTCTCTCCGCAGTACTTC. The chain combines TRBV5-1 with TRBJ2-7; TRBD1 agrees at 10 bases. This CDR3 has 15 residues. Germline V gene lookup returns CDR1 SGHRS and CDR2 YFSETQ. Trimming removed 0 bases from V and 9 bases from J; junction bases left unmatched: 9.

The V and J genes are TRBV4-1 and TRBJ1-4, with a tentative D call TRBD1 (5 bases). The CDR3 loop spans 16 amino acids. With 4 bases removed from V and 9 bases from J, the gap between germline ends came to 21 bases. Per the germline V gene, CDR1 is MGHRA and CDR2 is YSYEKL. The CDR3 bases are TGCGCCAGCAGCCTAGTTGTACAGGTAGTTACGCAAAAACTGTTTTTT. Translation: CASSLVVQVVTQKLFF.

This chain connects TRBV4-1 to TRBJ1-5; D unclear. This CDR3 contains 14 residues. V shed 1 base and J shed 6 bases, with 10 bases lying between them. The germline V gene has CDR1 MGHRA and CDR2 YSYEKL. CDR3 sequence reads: CASSQVSAGQPQHF. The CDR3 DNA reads TGCGCCAGCAGCCAAGTTAGTGCTGGTCAGCCCCAGCATTTT.

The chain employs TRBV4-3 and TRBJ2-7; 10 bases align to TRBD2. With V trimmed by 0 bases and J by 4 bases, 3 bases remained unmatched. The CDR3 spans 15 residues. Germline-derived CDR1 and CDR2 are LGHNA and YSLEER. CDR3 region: CASSQEPAGGYEQYF. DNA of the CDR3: TGCGCCAGCAGCCAAGAGCCAGCGGGGGGGTACGAGCAGTACTTC.

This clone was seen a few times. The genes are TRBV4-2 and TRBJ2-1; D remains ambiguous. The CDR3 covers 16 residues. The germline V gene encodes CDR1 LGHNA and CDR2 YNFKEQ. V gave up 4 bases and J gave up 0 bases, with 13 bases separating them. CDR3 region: CASSPSPLSSYNEQFF. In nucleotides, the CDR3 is TGTGCCAGCAGCCCTTCACCTCTTAGCTCCTACAATGAGCAGTTCTTC.

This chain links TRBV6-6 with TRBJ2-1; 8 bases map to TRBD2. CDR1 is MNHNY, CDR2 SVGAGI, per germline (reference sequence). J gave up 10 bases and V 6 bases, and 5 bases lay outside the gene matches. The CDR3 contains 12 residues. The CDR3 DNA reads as TGTGCCAGCAGCCCTATAGCGGGAGAGCAGTTCTTC. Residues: CASSPIAGEQFF.